Listed here is a single T cell receptor beta chain. The antigen is not known. The data belong to a study of CXCR3-negative and CXCR3-positive naive CD8 T cells. Points from the study as a whole: More hydrophobic TRB CDR3s were found in CXCR3-positive naive cells than in CXCR3-negative naive cells.

Per the germline V gene, CDR1 is SEHNR and CDR2 is FQNEAQ (reference sequence). The CDR3 is 15 amino acids. 5' RACE with UMI labels generated the TRB cDNA libraries. TCRdb derives one entry per CDR3 protein from the 5' RACE reads, leaving out DNA. The sample's table shows 100,000 or so distinct CDR3 sequences. The chain recombines TRBV7-9 with TRBJ2-1; absent DNA, TCRdb's TRBD2 call cannot be checked. Material for sequencing was naive CXCR3+ CD8+ T cells from blood. Specified subset: CD45RO-CCR7+CD27+CD95- naive CD8+ T cells expressing CXCR3 (TNR3+). This clonotype originated in a human donor in good health. Some clones in this sample may be carry-over from other donors' samples. This chain's CDR3 is CASSLVGLALDEQFF.